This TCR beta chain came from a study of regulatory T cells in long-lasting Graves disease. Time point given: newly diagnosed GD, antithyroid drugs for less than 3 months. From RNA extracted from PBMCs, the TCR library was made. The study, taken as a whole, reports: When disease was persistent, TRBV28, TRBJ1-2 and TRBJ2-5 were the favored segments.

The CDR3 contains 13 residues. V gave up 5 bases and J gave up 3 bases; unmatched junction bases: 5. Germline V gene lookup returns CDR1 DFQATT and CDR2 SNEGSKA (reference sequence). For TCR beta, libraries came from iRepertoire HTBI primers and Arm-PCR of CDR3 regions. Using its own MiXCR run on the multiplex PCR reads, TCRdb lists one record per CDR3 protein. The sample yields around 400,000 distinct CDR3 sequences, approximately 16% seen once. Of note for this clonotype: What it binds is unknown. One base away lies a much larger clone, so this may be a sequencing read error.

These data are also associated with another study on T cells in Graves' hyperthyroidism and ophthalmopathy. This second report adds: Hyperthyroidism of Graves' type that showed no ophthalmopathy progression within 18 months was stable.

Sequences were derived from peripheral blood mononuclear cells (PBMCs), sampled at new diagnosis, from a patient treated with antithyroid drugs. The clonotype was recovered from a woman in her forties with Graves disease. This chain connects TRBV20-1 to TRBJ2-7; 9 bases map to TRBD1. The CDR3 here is CSAPGTGNYEQYF. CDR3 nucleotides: TGCAGTGCTCCCGGGACAGGGAACTACGAGCAGTACTTC.